Below are 32 T cell receptor beta chains sequenced from a single sample in a study of sequential checkpoint blockade in melanoma. Treatment of the sample: randomized to nivolumab then ipilimumab (arm A) or the reverse (arm B). Profiling relied on immunoSEQ multiplex PCR, and the TCRdb table lists in-frame clones only, not all of them. The table has about 10,000 clones, 70% to 85% seen once. The sample was CD8+ T cells sorted from blood (inferred from file names), taken from a patient given nivolumab and ipilimumab in sequence. These receptors came from a human donor with melanoma.

By sample fraction, this clone is large (0.1 to 1%). The gene calls are TRBV15 and TRBJ1-5; 8 bases map to TRBD1. The V segment lost 3 bases and the J segment 5 bases; nucleotides outside the gene matches: 6. The germline V gene has CDR1 LNHNV and CDR2 YYDKDF (reference sequence). The CDR3 has 15 amino acids. CDR3 nucleotides: TGTGCCACCAGCAGTGTACAGGGGGGACATCAGCCCCAGCATTTT. This gives the protein CATSSVQGGHQPQHF.

In its sample, this clone was seen once. The rearrangement uses TRBV12-5 and TRBJ2-7, with D unresolved. Trimming removed 3 bases from V and 6 bases from J, with 9 bases in between. CDR1 and CDR2 from the germline V gene are LGHNT and FRNRAP. The CDR3 covers 12 residues. CDR3 DNA sequence: TGTGCTAGTGGTTTCGGATCAGGCGAGCAGTACTTC. This gives the protein CASGFGSGEQYF.

Only a few counts were recorded for this clone. CDR3 nucleotide sequence: TGTGCCAGCAGTTTAGACCGGGGGGCCGGGTACGAGCAGTACTTC. It translates to CASSLDRGAGYEQYF. The chain couples TRBV28 to TRBJ2-7; D might be TRBD2 (7 bases). Trimming removed 2 bases from V and 4 bases from J, with 15 bases in between. Per germline, CDR1 MDHEN and CDR2 SYDVKM. The CDR3 contains 15 residues.

On this clone: The sample contains more than one DNA sequence encoding this CDR3. The rearrangement joins TRBV4-3 to TRBJ1-5; the D is unclear. V lost 0 bases and J lost 10, with 7 bases in between. Germline V lookup: CDR1 LGHNA, CDR2 YSLEER. CDR3 length: 12 residues. Here the CDR3 reads CASSQEAGPQHF. CDR3 in DNA: TGCGCCAGCAGCCAAGAGGCAGGTCCCCAGCATTTT.

In its sample, this clone ranks as medium-sized. DNA of the CDR3: TGTGCCAGCAGCGAGACCGGGGGACAGGTTGGGATGAACACTGAAGCTTTCTTT. Its protein is CASSETGGQVGMNTEAFF. This chain connects TRBV9 to TRBJ1-1, with TRBD1 identical over 8 bases. Trimming cost V 3 bases and J 0 bases; bases outside gene matches: 13. CDR3 length: 18 amino acids. The germline CDR1 and CDR2 sequences are SGDLS and YYNGEE.

The CDR3 DNA is TGTGCCAGCAGTCTGTTCTCCGGGGAAAGCCTTGATTATAGCAATCAGCCCCAGCATTTT. It encodes CASSLFSGESLDYSNQPQHF. V and J are TRBV28 and TRBJ1-5; D remains ambiguous. The V end lost 5 bases, the J end lost 0 bases, and 26 bases lay between the germline ends. The CDR3 totals 20 residues. Germline V CDR1 and CDR2: MDHEN, SYDVKM.

J is TRBJ2-5 and V is TRBV28; 10 bases are a match to TRBD1. The DNA end is a closer match to TRBJ2-7, so the J assignment may be wrong. From germline, CDR1 is MDHEN and CDR2 SYDVKM. The CDR3 is 15 residues long. CDR3 DNA: TGTGCCAGCAGTTTATCCCGGGACAGGGGCTACGAGCAGTACTTC. Translating it yields CASSLSRDRGYEQYF.

This clone is categorized as large. The chain joins TRBV4-1 to TRBJ2-7, with 14 bases aligning to TRBD2. Germline trimming cut 0 bases from V and 4 bases from J; bases unmatched to any gene: 2. CDR1 is MGHRA, CDR2 YSYEKL, per germline. There are 16 residues in the CDR3. The CDR3 nucleotides are TGCGCCAGCAGCCAAGAAGGGACTAGCGGGGGTTACGAGCAGTACTTC. Encoded protein: CASSQEGTSGGYEQYF.

This clone was detected once. The chain links TRBV9 to TRBJ2-7; the match to TRBD1 covers 8 bases. J was trimmed by 5 bases and V by 0 bases; bases with no gene match: 7. The CDR3 is made up of 15 amino acids. CDR1 and CDR2 from the germline V gene are SGDLS and YYNGEE. As DNA, the CDR3 is TGTGCCAGCAGCGTAGGTTTCAGGGGGCGAAACGAGCAGTACTTC. Translating it yields CASSVGFRGRNEQYF.

The rearrangement uses TRBV10-3 and TRBJ2-7; 7 bases map to TRBD1. This CDR3 region has 14 residues. After removal of 10 bases from V and 2 bases from J, the junction contained 11 bases not matched to a gene. CDR1 ENHRY and CDR2 SYGVKD come from the germline V gene. The CDR3, as DNA: TGTGCCACCAATCCTACAGGGGACACCTACGAGCAGTACTTC. Translating it yields CATNPTGDTYEQYF.

The chain recombines TRBV5-1 with TRBJ2-7, with unresolved D. This CDR3 spans 13 amino acids. V dropped 1 base and J dropped 2 bases, with 7 bases sitting between them. Germline V gene sequence: CDR1 SGHRS, CDR2 YFSETQ. The CDR3 coding sequence is TGCGCCAGCAGCTTGTTCACTGCCTACGAGCAGTACTTC. It translates to CASSLFTAYEQYF.

This clone came up once. This chain connects TRBV27 to TRBJ1-5, with 8 positions matching TRBD1. Germline CDR1 MNHEY, CDR2 SMNVEV (reference sequence). This CDR3 region has 15 residues. The V and J ends lost 6 bases and 3 bases, in that order; junction bases with no gene match: 7. The CDR3 DNA reads TGTGCCAGCAGCGCAGGGGGCGCGTTCAATCAGCCCCAGCATTTT. Translated: CASSAGGAFNQPQHF.

The rearrangement uses TRBV5-8 and TRBJ1-6; TRBD1 aligns across 7 bases. The CDR3 is 17 amino acids. V was pared by 2 bases and J by 14 bases, with 19 bases of the junction left unmatched. Germline V gives CDR1 SGHTS, CDR2 YDEGEE. For the CDR3, the DNA is TGTGCCAGCAGCTTAGATCGGTGGGCAGGGGCCAGGGGGGCCCTCCACTTT. Protein: CASSLDRWAGARGALHF.

The V gene is TRBV27, the J gene TRBJ1-5; TRBD1 is a possible D gene (5 bases). Germline loops: CDR1 MNHEY, CDR2 SMNVEV (reference sequence). V was shortened by 3 bases and J by 5 bases, with 8 bases between the two germline ends. CDR3 length: 13 amino acids. The CDR3: CASSFGGYQPQHF. The DNA for the CDR3 is TGTGCCAGCAGTTTCGGGGGGTATCAGCCCCAGCATTTT.

About this clone itself: The junction departs from the called germline gene at one end, perhaps through a read error. Other nucleotide sequences from this sample produce the same CDR3. This chain links TRBV4-1 with TRBJ1-5; D ambiguous. CDR3 length: 14 amino acids. From germline, CDR1 is MGHRA and CDR2 YSYEKL. The CDR3, as DNA: TGTGCCAGCAGCCAAGATGGAGGGTACCAGCCCCAGCATTTT. It encodes CASSQDGGYQPQHF.

The V call is TRBV10-3, the J call TRBJ2-5, with D possibly TRBD1 on 5 matching bases. Judging by the DNA end, TRBJ2-7 fits better; the J call may be wrong. The CDR3 loop spans 15 amino acids. In germline, CDR1 is ENHRY, CDR2 SYGVKD. DNA for the CDR3: TGTGCCATCAGTGATAGAATAAAGGGGCTCTACGAGCAGTACTTC. Residues: CAISDRIKGLYEQYF.

The J gene is TRBJ1-2, the V gene TRBV4-3, with D hard to call. CDR3 length: 14 amino acids. CDR1 and CDR2 from the germline V gene are LGHNA and YSLEER. Trimming stripped 0 bases from V and 6 bases from J, with 11 bases between. The CDR3 spells CASSQEERDHGYTF. The CDR3 coding sequence is TGCGCCAGCAGCCAAGAGGAGAGGGATCATGGCTACACCTTC.

The gene calls are TRBV14 and TRBJ1-2; 7 nucleotides line up with TRBD1. CDR1 and CDR2 (germline): SGHDN, FVKESK. This CDR3 is 14 amino acids long. V was clipped by 3 bases and J by 4 bases; unmatched bases: 5. Here the CDR3 reads CASSQRTGPYGYTF. As DNA, the CDR3 is TGTGCCAGCAGCCAGCGGACAGGCCCCTATGGCTACACCTTC. The full variable domain, in which reference TRBV14 and TRBJ1-2 provide the parts outside the CDR3, is EAGVTQFPSHSVIEKGQTVTLRCDPISGHDNLYWYRRVMGKEIKFLLHFVKESKQDESGMPNNRFLAERTGGTYSTLKVQPAELEDSGVYFCASSQRTGPYGYTFGSGTRLTVV.

V and J are TRBV7-2 and TRBJ1-6; no firm D call. CDR3 size: 15 residues. V was pared by 2 bases and J by 7 bases, with 12 bases between. Germline values: CDR1 SGHTA, CDR2 FQGNSA. Here the CDR3 reads CASSLIEQRNSPLHF. CDR3 DNA: TGTGCCAGCAGCTTAATTGAACAGAGAAATTCACCCCTCCACTTT. Full variable domain (remainder filled in from reference TRBV7-2 and TRBJ1-6): GAGVSQSPSNKVTEKGKDVELRCDPISGHTALYWYRQSLGQGLEFLIYFQGNSAPDKSGLPSDRFSAERTGGSVSTLTIQRTQQEDSAVYLCASSLIEQRNSPLHFGNGTRLTVT.

The chain uses TRBV10-1 and TRBJ2-7, with 7 bases lining up with TRBD1. Germline V CDR1 and CDR2: WNHNN, SYGVQD (reference sequence). V shed 5 bases, J shed 0 bases, and the junction held 7 bases outside the gene matches. CDR3 length equals 15 residues. The CDR3 reads CASSPGQESSYEQYF. The CDR3 DNA sequence: TGCGCCAGCAGTCCTGGACAGGAGAGCTCCTACGAGCAGTACTTC.

The chain combines TRBV28 with TRBJ1-6; 8 nucleotides agree with TRBD1. Germline values: CDR1 MDHEN, CDR2 SYDVKM. CDR3 length equals 15 residues. J lost 6 bases, V lost 6 bases, and 7 bases had no gene match. CDR3 nucleotides: TGTGCCAGCAGCAACCCAACAGGGGGTAATTCACCCCTCCACTTT. Protein product: CASSNPTGGNSPLHF. Filled out from reference TRBV28 and TRBJ1-6, the complete variable domain reads DVKVTQSSRYLVKRTGEKVFLECVQDMDHENMFWYRQDPGLGLRLIYFSYDVKMKEKGDIPEGYSVSREKKERFSLILESASTNQTSMYLCASSNPTGGNSPLHFGNGTRLTVT.

The chain combines TRBV27 with TRBJ2-7; 7 bases agree with TRBD2. Per the germline V gene, CDR1 is MNHEY and CDR2 is SMNVEV (reference sequence). The CDR3 extends over 15 amino acids. Unmatched junction bases numbered 11, after V lost 7 bases and J lost 2 bases. Written as DNA, the CDR3 is TGTGCCAGCATCGGAATGGGGGGGTCCCCCTACGAGCAGTACTTC. Translated, it gives CASIGMGGSPYEQYF.

The chain recombines TRBV7-2 with TRBJ1-1; 9 bases agree with TRBD1. V dropped 5 bases and J dropped 4; count of bases not matched to a gene: 11. In germline, CDR1 is SGHTA, CDR2 FQGNSA. The CDR3 consists of 16 residues. CDR3: CASSLDRGVGSTEAFF. CDR3 DNA sequence: TGTGCCAGCAGCCTGGACAGGGGCGTTGGTAGCACTGAAGCTTTCTTT. Full variable domain (outside the CDR3, taken from reference TRBV7-2 and TRBJ1-1): GAGVSQSPSNKVTEKGKDVELRCDPISGHTALYWYRQSLGQGLEFLIYFQGNSAPDKSGLPSDRFSAERTGGSVSTLTIQRTQQEDSAVYLCASSLDRGVGSTEAFFGQGTRLTVV.

The chain recombines TRBV4-1 with TRBJ2-7; D call uncertain. Germline CDR1 MGHRA, CDR2 YSYEKL. This CDR3 has 14 amino acids. The V gene lost 2 bases and the J gene lost 0 bases, with 8 bases spanning the gap. The CDR3 region is CASSQYQDSYEQYF. The CDR3 nucleotides read TGCGCCAGCAGCCAATACCAGGACTCCTACGAGCAGTACTTC.

This chain uses TRBV4-1 with TRBJ2-5, with D possibly being TRBD2 (6 bases). The J call is uncertain, as TRBJ2-7 better fits the DNA end. Germline V CDR1 and CDR2: MGHRA, YSYEKL. This CDR3 has 15 residues. The CDR3 reads CASSQVTGEVYEQYF. The CDR3, as DNA: TGCGCCAGCAGCCAAGTAACGGGGGAAGTCTACGAGCAGTACTTC.

DNA of the CDR3: TGCGCCAGCAGCCAAGGCGGGAGAGTAATGGATGAAAAACTGTTTTTT. It encodes CASSQGGRVMDEKLFF. The chain is built from TRBV4-3 and TRBJ1-4; D not certain. V lost 1 base and J 6 bases, leaving 15 bases between the germline ends. Germline CDR1 LGHNA, CDR2 YSLEER. The CDR3 covers 16 residues.

The chain links TRBV21-1 to TRBJ1-1; the D call in the table, TRBD1, was not verified against the DNA. TRBV21-1 is a documented pseudogene. The CDR3 is made up of 17 amino acids. The CDR3 nucleotides are TGTGCCAGCAGCTACTCGACTATAACAGGGATGGGCACTGAAGCTTTCTTT. It is translated as CASSYSTITGMGTEAFF.

The DNA of the CDR3 is TGTGCCAGCAGCCCGATGACAGGGGGTAGTGGAAACACCATATATTTT. This codes for CASSPMTGGSGNTIYF. V is TRBV9 and J is TRBJ1-3, with TRBD1 matching 9 bases. V was clipped by 4 bases and J by 3 bases; unmatched bases: 8. Germline V lookup: CDR1 SGDLS, CDR2 YYNGEE. The length of the CDR3 is 16 residues.

This rearrangement joins TRBV5-5 to TRBJ2-7; D call uncertain. The CDR3 covers 12 residues. The germline CDR1 and CDR2 sequences are SGHKS and YYEKEE (reference sequence). Trimming stripped 1 base from V and 4 bases from J, with 6 bases between. CDR3 region: CASSLIVYEQYF. The CDR3 DNA sequence: TGTGCCAGCAGCTTGATTGTATACGAGCAGTACTTC.

This chain joins TRBV7-8 and TRBJ1-1, with D possibly matching TRBD1 (6 bases). Per germline, CDR1 SGHVS and CDR2 FQNEAQ. Trimming pared 3 bases from V and 6 bases from J, leaving 14 bases between. CDR3 length: 14 amino acids. CDR3 protein: CASSLRQDRSEAFF. The CDR3 DNA is TGTGCCAGCAGCTTGAGACAGGATCGGTCTGAAGCTTTCTTT.

This clone appeared a single time. This chain connects TRBV19 to TRBJ2-7, with 7 bases matching TRBD1. Per germline, CDR1 LNHDA and CDR2 SQIVND (reference sequence). The length of the CDR3 is 15 residues. After removal of 1 base from V and 4 bases from J, the junction contained 7 bases not matched to a gene. The CDR3: CASSIADRAPYEQYF. The CDR3 bases are TGTGCCAGTAGTATAGCCGACAGGGCGCCGTACGAGCAGTACTTC.

The V gene is TRBV27, the J gene TRBJ1-6; possible D gene TRBD1, 6 bases. The V and J ends lost 2 bases and 3 bases respectively, with 17 bases between them. The CDR3 loop spans 18 amino acids. Germline V gives CDR1 MNHEY, CDR2 SMNVEV (reference sequence). The CDR3 protein is CASSLRTEGGVYNSPLHF. The CDR3 coding sequence is TGTGCCAGCAGTTTAAGGACGGAGGGGGGGGTCTATAATTCACCCCTCCACTTT.